The 12 T cell receptor beta chains presented below share a single source sample, sequenced in a study of T cell clones after liver transplantation. The data were produced by immunoSEQ multiplex PCR, yet TCRdb's version contains in-frame clones alone and is incomplete. The sample carries more than 20,000 clones, more than 65% recorded once. The sequenced sample was CD8+ T cells from blood, obtained 52 to 60 months after liver transplant. These receptors originate from a human patient who received a liver transplant. The graft donor may have contributed some T cells.

The rearrangement uses TRBV7-9 and TRBJ2-7; D perhaps matches TRBD2 (6 bases). From germline, CDR1 is SEHNR and CDR2 FQNEAQ (reference sequence). The CDR3 is 16 residues long. V shed 4 bases and J shed 2 bases, with 18 bases lying between them. This chain's CDR3 is CASSWGERGTPYEQYF. DNA for the CDR3: TGTGCCAGCAGCTGGGGGGAGCGCGGAACTCCCTACGAGCAGTACTTC. The full variable domain, in which reference TRBV7-9 and TRBJ2-7 provide the parts outside the CDR3, is DTGVSQNPRHKITKRGQNVTFRCDPISEHNRLYWYRQTLGQGPEFLTYFQNEAQLEKSRLLSDRFSAERPKGSFSTLEIQRTEQGDSAMYLCASSWGERGTPYEQYFGPGTRLTVT.

The V gene is TRBV10-3, the J gene TRBJ2-7; D ambiguous. From germline, CDR1 is ENHRY and CDR2 SYGVKD. Between the trimmed V and J ends, which lost 5 bases and 3 bases, there was a span of 8 bases. This CDR3 is 12 amino acids long. The CDR3 region has the DNA TGTGCCATCAGTTCCGACAACTACGAGCAGTACTTC. It codes for CAISSDNYEQYF.

The rearrangement joins TRBV27 to TRBJ2-1; unclear D gene. CDR3 size: 15 residues. CDR1 is MNHEY, CDR2 SMNVEV, per germline (reference sequence). The germline V and J ends were trimmed by 1 base and 0 bases, with 7 bases remaining between them. The CDR3 DNA reads as TGTGCCAGCAGTTTATTCGCTAGCTCCTACAATGAGCAGTTCTTC. As protein: CASSLFASSYNEQFF.

This clone was seen a few times. The genes are TRBV19 and TRBJ2-2, with D possibly being TRBD2 (6 bases). The CDR3 consists of 13 residues. The germline V and J ends were trimmed by 10 bases and 2 bases, with 11 bases remaining between them. Germline loops: CDR1 LNHDA, CDR2 SQIVND (reference sequence). The CDR3 nucleotides read TGTGCCACCTTAGCGGTTAACACCGGGGAGCTGTTTTTT. This sequence encodes CATLAVNTGELFF.

As for this clone: A read error may produce the germline difference seen at one junction end. The chain links TRBV28 to TRBJ1-5, with D uncertain. This CDR3 region has 15 residues. Germline V gene sequence: CDR1 MDHEN, CDR2 SYDVKM. The CDR3 loop is CASSLYGVSDQPQHF. CDR3 DNA sequence: TGTGCCAGCAGTTTATATGGGGTTAGCGATCAGCCCCAGCATTTT.

This clone rates as medium-sized. This sequence joins TRBV4-2 and TRBJ1-2; 8 bases match TRBD1. Trimming took 0 bases from V and 2 from J; bases not matched to a gene: 8. CDR3 length: 17 amino acids. The germline V gene has CDR1 LGHNA and CDR2 YNFKEQ. The chain's CDR3 is CASSQEAGGSVNYGYTF. In DNA, the CDR3 is TGTGCCAGCAGCCAAGAGGCAGGGGGCTCGGTAAACTATGGCTACACCTTC.

The CDR3 coding sequence is TGTGCCAGTAAGGGGGCGACTAACTATGGCTACACCTTC. As protein: CASKGATNYGYTF. This chain joins TRBV19 and TRBJ1-2; the match to TRBD1 covers 7 bases. Per the germline V gene, CDR1 is LNHDA and CDR2 is SQIVND (reference sequence). The CDR3 extends over 13 amino acids. V lost 7 bases, J lost 0 bases, and 2 bases stayed unmatched.

The chain uses TRBV27 and TRBJ2-1; D is unclear. In germline, CDR1 is MNHEY, CDR2 SMNVEV (reference sequence). There are 13 residues in the CDR3. The V gene lost 2 bases and the J gene lost 1 base, with 3 bases spanning the gap. For the CDR3, the DNA is TGTGCCAGCAGTTTAAGGTCCTACAATGAGCAGTTCTTC. Translation: CASSLRSYNEQFF.

This clone was counted a few times. The chain couples TRBV5-4 to TRBJ2-3; perhaps TRBD1 as D (7 bases). This CDR3 contains 14 residues. The V gene's germline CDR1 is SGHNT and CDR2 YYREEE (reference sequence). The V gene lost 0 bases and the J gene lost 3 bases, with 8 bases spanning the gap. The CDR3 DNA follows: TGTGCCAGCAGCTTGGCAGGGGGGACAGATACGCAGTATTTT. It is translated as CASSLAGGTDTQYF.

This chain uses TRBV6-6 with TRBJ2-1; the D gene could be TRBD1 or TRBD2 (5 bases each). V was trimmed by 5 bases and J by 2 bases, leaving 10 bases between them. Germline CDR1 is MNHNY and CDR2 is SVGAGI (reference sequence). The CDR3 length is 14 residues. This CDR3 is CASSRDGTYNEQFF. The CDR3 DNA reads TGTGCCAGCAGTCGGGACGGAACCTACAATGAGCAGTTCTTC.

This clone showed up just once. This chain connects TRBV6-1 to TRBJ1-1; possible D gene TRBD1, 5 bases. The CDR3 consists of 15 residues. The germline V gene has CDR1 MNHNS and CDR2 SASEGT. Deletions cut 1 base from V and 0 bases from J, with 9 bases between. Written as DNA, the CDR3 is TGTGCCAGCAGTGAAGTCCGGGGGATGAACACTGAAGCTTTCTTT. Translated: CASSEVRGMNTEAFF.

This clone was seen a handful of times. The chain combines TRBV4-2 with TRBJ2-3; D possibly corresponds to TRBD2 (5 bases). Germline values: CDR1 LGHNA, CDR2 YNFKEQ. The CDR3 runs 17 residues. V lost 0 bases and J 2 bases, leaving 15 bases between the germline ends. CDR3 nucleotides: TGTGCCAGCAGCCAAGAGGGGAGTTCCTCCCACACAGATACGCAGTATTTT. This encodes CASSQEGSSSHTDTQYF.